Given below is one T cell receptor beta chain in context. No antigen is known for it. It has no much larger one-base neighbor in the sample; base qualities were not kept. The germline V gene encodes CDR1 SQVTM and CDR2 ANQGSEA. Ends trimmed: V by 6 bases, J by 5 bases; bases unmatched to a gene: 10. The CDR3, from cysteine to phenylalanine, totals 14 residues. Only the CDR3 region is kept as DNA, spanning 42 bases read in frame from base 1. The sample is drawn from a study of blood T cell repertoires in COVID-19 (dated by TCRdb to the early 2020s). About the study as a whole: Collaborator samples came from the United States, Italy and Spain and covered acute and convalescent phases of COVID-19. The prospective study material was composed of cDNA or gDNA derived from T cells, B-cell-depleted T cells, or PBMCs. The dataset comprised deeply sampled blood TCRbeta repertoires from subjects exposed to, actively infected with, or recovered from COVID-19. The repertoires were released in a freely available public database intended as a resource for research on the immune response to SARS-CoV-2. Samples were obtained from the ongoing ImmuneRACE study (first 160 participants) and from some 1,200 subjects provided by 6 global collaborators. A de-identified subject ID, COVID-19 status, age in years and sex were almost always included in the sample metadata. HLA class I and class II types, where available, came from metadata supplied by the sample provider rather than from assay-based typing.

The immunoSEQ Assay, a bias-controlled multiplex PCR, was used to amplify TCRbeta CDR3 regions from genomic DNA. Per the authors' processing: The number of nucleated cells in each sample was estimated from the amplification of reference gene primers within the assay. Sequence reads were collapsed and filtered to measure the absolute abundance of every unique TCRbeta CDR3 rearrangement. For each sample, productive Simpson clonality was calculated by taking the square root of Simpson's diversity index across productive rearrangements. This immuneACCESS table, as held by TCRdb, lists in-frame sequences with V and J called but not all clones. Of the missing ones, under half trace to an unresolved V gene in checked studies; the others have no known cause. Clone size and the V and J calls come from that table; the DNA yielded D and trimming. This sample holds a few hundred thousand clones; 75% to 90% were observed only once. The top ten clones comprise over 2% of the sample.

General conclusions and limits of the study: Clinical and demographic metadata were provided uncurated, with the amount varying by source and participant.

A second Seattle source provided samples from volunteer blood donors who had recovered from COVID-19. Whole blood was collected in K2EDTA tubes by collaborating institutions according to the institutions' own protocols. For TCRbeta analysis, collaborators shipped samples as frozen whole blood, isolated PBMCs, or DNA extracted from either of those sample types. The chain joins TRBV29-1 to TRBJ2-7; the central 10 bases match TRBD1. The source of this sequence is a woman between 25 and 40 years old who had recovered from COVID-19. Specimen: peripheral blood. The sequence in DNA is TGCAGCGTCTACGGGGACAGGGGCTTGGACGAGCAGTACTTC. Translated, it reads CSVYGDRGLDEQYF.